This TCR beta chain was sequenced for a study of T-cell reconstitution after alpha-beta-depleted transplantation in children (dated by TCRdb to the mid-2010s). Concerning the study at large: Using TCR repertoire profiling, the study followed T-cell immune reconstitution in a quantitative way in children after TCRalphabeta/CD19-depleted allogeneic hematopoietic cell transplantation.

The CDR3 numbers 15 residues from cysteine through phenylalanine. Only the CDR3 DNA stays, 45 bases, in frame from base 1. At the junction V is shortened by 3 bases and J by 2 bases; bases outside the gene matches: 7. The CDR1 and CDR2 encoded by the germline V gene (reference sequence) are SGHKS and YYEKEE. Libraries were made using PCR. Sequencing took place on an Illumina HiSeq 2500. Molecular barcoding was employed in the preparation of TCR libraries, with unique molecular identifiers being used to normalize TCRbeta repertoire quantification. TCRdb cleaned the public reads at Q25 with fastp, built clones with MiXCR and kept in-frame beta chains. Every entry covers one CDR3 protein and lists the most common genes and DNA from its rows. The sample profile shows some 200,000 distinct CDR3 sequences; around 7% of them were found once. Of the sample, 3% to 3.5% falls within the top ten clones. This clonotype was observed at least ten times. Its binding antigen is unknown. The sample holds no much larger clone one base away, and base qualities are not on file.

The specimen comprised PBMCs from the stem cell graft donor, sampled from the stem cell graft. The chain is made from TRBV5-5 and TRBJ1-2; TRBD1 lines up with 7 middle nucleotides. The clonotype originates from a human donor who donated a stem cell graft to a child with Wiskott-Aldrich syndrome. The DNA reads TGTGCCAGCAGCTCCCTCCCGACAGGGAACTATGGCTACACCTTC. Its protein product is CASSSLPTGNYGYTF.